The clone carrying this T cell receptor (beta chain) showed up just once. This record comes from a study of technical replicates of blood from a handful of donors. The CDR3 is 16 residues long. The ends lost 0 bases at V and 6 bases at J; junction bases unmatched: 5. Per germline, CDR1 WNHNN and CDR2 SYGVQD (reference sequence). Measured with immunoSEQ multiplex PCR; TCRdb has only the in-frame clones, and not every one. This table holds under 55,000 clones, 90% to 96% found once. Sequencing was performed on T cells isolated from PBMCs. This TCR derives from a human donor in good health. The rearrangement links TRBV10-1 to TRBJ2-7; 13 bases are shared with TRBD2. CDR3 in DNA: TGCGCCAGCAGTGAGTCTTCGGGACTAGCGGGGAGCGAGCAGTACTTC. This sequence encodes CASSESSGLAGSEQYF.